Shown below are 13 T cell receptor beta chains from a single sample sequenced in a study of T cell responses to AZD1222 COVID-19 vaccine. Profiled with immunoSEQ multiplex PCR; TCRdb holds only in-frame clones, not every one. The table lists 84,000 or so clones, 75% to 95% of them singletons, with 2.5% to 4% in the top ten. This specimen consisted of peripheral blood, obtained 28 days after the second AZD1222 dose. Source of these receptors: an adult who received the AZD1222 COVID-19 vaccine.

V gene TRBV3-1 (or the pseudogene TRBV3-2) combines with J gene TRBJ2-1; 8 bases are a match to TRBD2. The J segment lost 10 bases and the V segment lost 1 base, leaving 6 bases of the junction unmatched. This CDR3 has 14 residues. Germline V gene lookup returns CDR1 LGHDT and CDR2 YNNKEL (reference sequence). The CDR3 sequence: CASSQATSDPEQFF. CDR3 bases: TGTGCCAGCAGCCAAGCGACTAGCGATCCCGAGCAGTTCTTC.

This clone was recorded a few times. The chain couples TRBV10-2 to TRBJ1-1; weak D call: TRBD1 (5 bases). Germline V gene lookup returns CDR1 WSHSY and CDR2 SAAADI. Trimming left V 3 bases short and J 7 bases short, with 9 bases between. The CDR3 length is 12 residues. The CDR3 DNA reads TGCGCCAGCAGTGATGACAGCAATGAAGCTTTCTTT. Translated, it gives CASSDDSNEAFF.

V usage is TRBV5-1 and J usage is TRBJ2-4; TRBD1 might be the D (6 bases). The germline V and J ends were trimmed by 0 bases and 8 bases, with 9 bases remaining between them. The CDR3 is 13 residues long. Germline CDR1 reads SGHRS; CDR2 reads YFSETQ. The CDR3 region has the DNA TGCGCCAGCAGCTTGGGACAGGATGACATTCAGTACTTC. Residues: CASSLGQDDIQYF. Together with reference TRBV5-1 and TRBJ2-4, the CDR3 gives the full variable domain: KAGVTQTPRYLIKTRGQQVTLSCSPISGHRSVSWYQQTPGQGLQFLFEYFSETQRNKGNFPGRFSGRQFSNSRSEMNVSTLELGDSALYLCASSLGQDDIQYFGAGTRLSVL.

The rearrangement joins TRBV20-1 to TRBJ1-5, with D possibly matching TRBD1 (6 bases). The CDR3 consists of 12 residues. Germline lookup yields CDR1 DFQATT and CDR2 SNEGSKA (reference sequence). Deletions cut 3 bases from V and 4 bases from J, with 7 bases between. CDR3 bases: TGCAGTGCTAGTAGGGGGAATCAGCCCCAGCATTTT. Protein sequence: CSASRGNQPQHF.

The V and J genes are TRBV7-9 and TRBJ2-2; D gene unclear. This CDR3 is 16 amino acids long. CDR1 is SEHNR and CDR2 is FQNEAQ in the germline V gene (reference sequence). V gave up 4 bases and J gave up 4 bases, with 16 bases separating them. The CDR3 is CASSSLTYPVTGELFF. The CDR3 nucleotides read TGTGCCAGCAGCTCCCTGACTTATCCGGTCACCGGGGAGCTGTTTTTT.

Details on this clone: The sample holds other DNA sequences that translate to the same CDR3. The rearrangement uses TRBV7-2 and TRBJ1-5, with D hard to call. The V end lost 0 bases, the J end lost 5 bases, and 2 bases lay between the germline ends. Germline lookup yields CDR1 SGHTA and CDR2 FQGNSA. CDR3 length: 12 residues. DNA for the CDR3: TGTGCCAGCAGCTTAGCGGATCAGCCCCAGCATTTT. Its protein is CASSLADQPQHF.

The genes are TRBV5-8 and TRBJ1-2; TRBD1 agrees at 8 bases. The CDR3 covers 14 residues. The germline V gene has CDR1 SGHTS and CDR2 YDEGEE. V lost 5 bases and J lost 4; bases outside the gene matches: 7. For the CDR3, the DNA is TGTGCCAGCAGGCCAGGGGGCGCGTTCTATGGCTACACCTTC. It encodes CASRPGGAFYGYTF.

This chain connects TRBV5-4 to TRBJ2-5; 8 nucleotides align to TRBD2. The ends lost 0 bases at V and 1 base at J; junction bases unmatched: 2. This CDR3 spans 15 amino acids. CDR1 SGHNT and CDR2 YYREEE come from the germline V gene (reference sequence). The CDR3 region has the DNA TGTGCCAGCAGCTTGGGTAGCGGGATCCAAGAGACCCAGTACTTC. The encoded protein is CASSLGSGIQETQYF.

The J gene is TRBJ1-6, the V gene TRBV30, with 8 bases identical to TRBD1. Per germline, CDR1 GTSNPN and CDR2 SVGIG (reference sequence). The CDR3 length is 15 residues. J gave up 4 bases and V 2 bases, and 4 bases lay outside the gene matches. CDR3 nucleotide sequence: TGTGCCTGGAGTACAGGGGGGGATTATAATTCACCCCTCCACTTT. Residues: CAWSTGGDYNSPLHF.

By share, this clone ranks as medium-sized. The genes are TRBV9 and TRBJ1-3, with 7 bases aligning to TRBD1. V gave up 4 bases and J gave up 7 bases; unmatched junction bases: 11. Germline assignment: CDR1 SGDLS and CDR2 YYNGEE. CDR3 length: 15 residues. The CDR3 is CASSPDRVTWNTIYF. DNA for the CDR3: TGTGCCAGCAGCCCCGACAGGGTAACCTGGAACACCATATATTTT. Together with reference TRBV9 and TRBJ1-3, the CDR3 gives the full variable domain: DSGVTQTPKHLITATGQRVTLRCSPRSGDLSVYWYQQSLDQGLQFLIQYYNGEERAKGNILERFSAQQFPDLHSELNLSSLELGDSALYFCASSPDRVTWNTIYFGEGSWLTVV.

This chain uses TRBV29-1 with TRBJ1-2; D is undetermined. This CDR3 spans 10 amino acids. Germline-derived CDR1 and CDR2 are SQVTM and ANQGSEA. Between the trimmed V and J ends, which lost 8 bases and 8 bases, there was a span of 12 bases. The chain's CDR3 is CSSRGNGYTF. CDR3 in DNA: TGCAGCTCCCGAGGCAACGGCTACACCTTC.

This chain joins TRBV5-1 and TRBJ1-6; perhaps TRBD1 as D (5 bases). The CDR3 runs to 15 residues. Germline lookup yields CDR1 SGHRS and CDR2 YFSETQ. Trimming removed 0 bases at V and 6 bases at J, with 10 bases between. The CDR3 region is CASSLGQNVNSPLHF. CDR3 in DNA: TGCGCCAGCAGCTTGGGACAGAACGTTAATTCACCCCTCCACTTT.

V is TRBV11-3 and J is TRBJ2-3; D remains unclear. CDR1 and CDR2 (germline): SGHNT, YENEEA. V was pared by 3 bases and J by 2 bases, with 12 bases between. The CDR3 covers 15 residues. CDR3 in amino acids: CASSFDGVATDTQYF. CDR3 sequence (DNA): TGTGCCAGCAGCTTCGATGGGGTAGCCACAGATACGCAGTATTTT. Drawing the rest from reference TRBV11-3 and TRBJ2-3, the complete variable domain is EAGVVQSPRYKIIEKKQPVAFWCNPISGHNTLYWYLQNLGQGPELLIRYENEEAVDDSQLPKDRFSAERLKGVDSTLKIQPAELGDSAVYLCASSFDGVATDTQYFGPGTRLTVL.